Presented here are 8 T cell receptor beta chains from one specimen sequenced in a study of control samples from healthy donors and cancer patients. Here immunoSEQ multiplex PCR was the method, and the copy in TCRdb shows in-frame clones only, minus some. The table has some 95,000 clones, around nine tenths seen once; the top ten hold around 2.8%. Source material: blood. These receptors came from a human donor in good health. The donor label of this sample is uncertain.

The rearrangement uses TRBV3-1 (or the pseudogene TRBV3-2) and TRBJ1-4; possible D gene TRBD1, 5 bases. With 4 bases removed from V and 3 bases from J, the gap between germline ends came to 18 bases. Germline lookup yields CDR1 LGHDT and CDR2 YNNKEL (reference sequence). The CDR3 totals 17 residues. The CDR3 coding sequence is TGTGCCAGCAGCCCCCTTCTCGGGGCTGGGTCTAATGAAAAACTGTTTTTT. Translated, it gives CASSPLLGAGSNEKLFF.

This clone was recorded once. V and J are TRBV12-5 and TRBJ2-3; tentative D call: TRBD2 (6 bases). V was cut by 3 bases and J by 6 bases, with 13 bases left in between. The CDR3 contains 14 residues. Per the germline V gene, CDR1 is LGHNT and CDR2 is FRNRAP. CDR3 nucleotide sequence: TGTGCTAGTGGTTTAGGAGGGAATCCTGATACGCAGTATTTT. It is translated as CASGLGGNPDTQYF.

The chain combines TRBV5-1 with TRBJ2-5, with 8 bases that match TRBD1. Germline V gene data show CDR1 as SGHRS and CDR2 as YFSETQ. The CDR3 is 18 residues long. The junction had 14 bases not matched to a gene; V was cut back by 0 bases and J by 4 bases. As DNA, the CDR3 is TGCGCCAGCAGCTTGGCCTTTACTGGACAGGGTAAGGGAGAGACCCAGTACTTC. Protein product: CASSLAFTGQGKGETQYF.

The CDR3 is CASSPSYGGIETQYF. The DNA for the CDR3 is TGTGCCAGCAGCCCCAGTTATGGGGGGATAGAGACCCAGTACTTC. V usage is TRBV9 and J usage is TRBJ2-5, with a possible D match to TRBD2 (6 bases). The V end was cut by 4 bases, the J end by 4 bases, with 17 bases between. The CDR3 has 15 amino acids. Germline-derived CDR1 and CDR2 are SGDLS and YYNGEE.

The V and J genes are TRBV6-5 and TRBJ2-2, with 7 bases that match TRBD2. The CDR3 spans 13 residues. V was pared by 7 bases and J by 1 base, with 0 bases of the junction left unmatched. Germline CDR1 is MNHEY and CDR2 is SVGAGI. Written as DNA, the CDR3 is TGTGCCAGCACGGGAGGGAACACCGGGGAGCTGTTTTTT. It yields the protein CASTGGNTGELFF.

This chain joins TRBV11-3 and TRBJ1-4; TRBD1 is a possible D gene (6 bases). The CDR3 is 17 amino acids. The V end was cut by 3 bases, the J end by 10 bases, with 24 bases between. Germline assignment: CDR1 SGHNT and CDR2 YENEEA. The CDR3 loop reads CASSFPQLGGGRVKLFF. For the CDR3, the DNA is TGTGCCAGCAGCTTCCCCCAACTTGGCGGGGGGCGGGTAAAACTGTTTTTT.

The rearrangement uses TRBV10-3 and TRBJ1-1; a possible D gene is TRBD1 (5 bases). The CDR3 sequence is 13 residues long. V was clipped by 10 bases and J by 1 base, with 13 bases between them. Per the germline V gene, CDR1 is ENHRY and CDR2 is SYGVKD. The CDR3 sequence is CATTFGANTEAFF. The CDR3 DNA reads TGTGCCACCACTTTCGGGGCGAACACTGAAGCTTTCTTT.

The gene calls are TRBV28 and TRBJ1-6, with TRBD1 matching over 9 bases. V lost 4 bases and J lost 7; bases outside the gene matches: 2. The germline V gene encodes CDR1 MDHEN and CDR2 SYDVKM. This CDR3 comprises 14 residues. The DNA of the CDR3 is TGTGCCAGCAGTTACAGGGGGCTAAATTCACCCCTCCACTTT. Its translation is CASSYRGLNSPLHF.